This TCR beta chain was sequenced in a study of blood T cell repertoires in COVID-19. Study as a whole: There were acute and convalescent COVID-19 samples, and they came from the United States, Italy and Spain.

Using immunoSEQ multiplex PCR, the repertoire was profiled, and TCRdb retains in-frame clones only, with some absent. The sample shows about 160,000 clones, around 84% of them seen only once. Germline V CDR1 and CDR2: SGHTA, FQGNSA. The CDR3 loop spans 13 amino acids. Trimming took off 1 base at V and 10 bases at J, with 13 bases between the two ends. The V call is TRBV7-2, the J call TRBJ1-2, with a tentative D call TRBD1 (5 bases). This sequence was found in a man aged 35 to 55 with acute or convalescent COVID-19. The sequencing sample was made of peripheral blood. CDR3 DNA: TGTGCCAGCAGCTTAGGAGTGGCGGGGGACTACACCTTC. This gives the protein CASSLGVAGDYTF.